Described below is a single T cell receptor beta chain sequence and its context. This specimen comes from a study of technical replicates of blood from a few donors. Only in-frame clones appear in the TCRdb table, and some are missing; sequencing was by immunoSEQ multiplex PCR. In the table there are tens of thousands of clones, approximately 96% of which are singletons. This TCR derives from a human donor in good health. Source material: T cells isolated from PBMCs.

The CDR3 DNA follows: TGCGCCAGCAGCTTCCCAGGGGCTGAAAAACTGTTTTTT. It codes for CASSFPGAEKLFF. This chain links TRBV5-1 with TRBJ1-4; D may be TRBD1 (6 bases). The CDR3 runs 13 residues. Germline values: CDR1 SGHRS, CDR2 YFSETQ. V shed 2 bases and J shed 7 bases, with 9 bases lying between them.